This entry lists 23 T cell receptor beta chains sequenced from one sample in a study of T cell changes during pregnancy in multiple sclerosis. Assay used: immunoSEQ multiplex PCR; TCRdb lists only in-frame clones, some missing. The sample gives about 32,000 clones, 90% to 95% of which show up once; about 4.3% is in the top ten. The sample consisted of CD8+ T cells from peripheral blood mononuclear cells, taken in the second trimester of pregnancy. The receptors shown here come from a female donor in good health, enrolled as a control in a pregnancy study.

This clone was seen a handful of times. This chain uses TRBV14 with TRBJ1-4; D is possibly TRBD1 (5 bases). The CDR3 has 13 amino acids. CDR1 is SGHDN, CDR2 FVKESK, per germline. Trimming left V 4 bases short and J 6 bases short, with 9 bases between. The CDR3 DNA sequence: TGTGCCAGCAGCCGGCAGGGTGATGAAAAACTGTTTTTT. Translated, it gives CASSRQGDEKLFF.

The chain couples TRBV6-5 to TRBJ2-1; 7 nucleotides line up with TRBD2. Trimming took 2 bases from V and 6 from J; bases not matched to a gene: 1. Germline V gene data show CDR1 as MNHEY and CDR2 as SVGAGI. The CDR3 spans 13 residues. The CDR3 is CASSYPSGNEQFF. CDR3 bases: TGTGCCAGCAGTTACCCTAGCGGCAATGAGCAGTTCTTC.

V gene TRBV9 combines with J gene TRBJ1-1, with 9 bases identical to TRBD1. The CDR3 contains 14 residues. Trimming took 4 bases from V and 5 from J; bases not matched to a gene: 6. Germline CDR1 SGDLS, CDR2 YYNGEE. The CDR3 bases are TGTGCCAGCAGCCTCCGGACAGGGGAGACTGAAGCTTTCTTT. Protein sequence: CASSLRTGETEAFF. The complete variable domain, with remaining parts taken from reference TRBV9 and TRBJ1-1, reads DSGVTQTPKHLITATGQRVTLRCSPRSGDLSVYWYQQSLDQGLQFLIQYYNGEERAKGNILERFSAQQFPDLHSELNLSSLELGDSALYFCASSLRTGETEAFFGQGTRLTVV.

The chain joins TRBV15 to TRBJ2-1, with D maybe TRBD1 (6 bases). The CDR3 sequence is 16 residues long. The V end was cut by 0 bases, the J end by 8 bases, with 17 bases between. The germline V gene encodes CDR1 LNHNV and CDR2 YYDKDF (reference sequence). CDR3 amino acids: CATSRDRGTGWDEQFF. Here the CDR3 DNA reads TGTGCCACCAGCAGAGATCGAGGAACAGGGTGGGATGAGCAGTTCTTC.

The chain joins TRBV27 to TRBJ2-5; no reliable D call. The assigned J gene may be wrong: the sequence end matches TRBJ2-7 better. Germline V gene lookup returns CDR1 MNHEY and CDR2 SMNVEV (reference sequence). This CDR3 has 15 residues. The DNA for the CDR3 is TGTGCCAGCAGTTTATACTCCCCCCTGTTATACGAGCAGTACTTC. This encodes CASSLYSPLLYEQYF.

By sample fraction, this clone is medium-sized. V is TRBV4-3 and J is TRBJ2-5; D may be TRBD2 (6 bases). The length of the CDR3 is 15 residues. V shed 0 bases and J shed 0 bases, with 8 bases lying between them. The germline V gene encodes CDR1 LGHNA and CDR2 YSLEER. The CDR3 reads CASSQERGNQETQYF. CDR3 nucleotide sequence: TGCGCCAGCAGCCAAGAACGGGGGAACCAAGAGACCCAGTACTTC.

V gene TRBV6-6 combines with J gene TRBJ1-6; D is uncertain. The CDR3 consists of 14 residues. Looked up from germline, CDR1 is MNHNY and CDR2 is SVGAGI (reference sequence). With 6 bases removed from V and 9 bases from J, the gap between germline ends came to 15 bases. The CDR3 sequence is CASSLGGSGSPLHF. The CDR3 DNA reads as TGTGCCAGCAGCCTCGGAGGGAGCGGTTCACCCCTCCACTTT.

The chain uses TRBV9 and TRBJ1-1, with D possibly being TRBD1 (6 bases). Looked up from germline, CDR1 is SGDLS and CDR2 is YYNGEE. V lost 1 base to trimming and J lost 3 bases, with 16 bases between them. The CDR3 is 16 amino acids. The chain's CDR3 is CASSVNELGADTEAFF. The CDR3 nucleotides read TGTGCCAGCAGCGTAAATGAACTGGGGGCGGACACTGAAGCTTTCTTT.

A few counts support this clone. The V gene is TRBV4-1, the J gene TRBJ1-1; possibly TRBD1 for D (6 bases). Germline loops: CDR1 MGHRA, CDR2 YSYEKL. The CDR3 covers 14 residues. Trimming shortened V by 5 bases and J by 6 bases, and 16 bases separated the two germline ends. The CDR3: CASSSTDSLAEAFF. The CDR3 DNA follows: TGCGCCAGCAGCTCAACGGACAGTTTAGCTGAAGCTTTCTTT.

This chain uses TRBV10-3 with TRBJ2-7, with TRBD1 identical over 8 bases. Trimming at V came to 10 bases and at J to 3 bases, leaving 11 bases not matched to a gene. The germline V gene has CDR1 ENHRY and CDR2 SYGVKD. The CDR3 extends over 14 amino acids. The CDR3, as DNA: TGTGCCACATCTTTGACAGGGGCGAACTACGAGCAGTACTTC. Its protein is CATSLTGANYEQYF.

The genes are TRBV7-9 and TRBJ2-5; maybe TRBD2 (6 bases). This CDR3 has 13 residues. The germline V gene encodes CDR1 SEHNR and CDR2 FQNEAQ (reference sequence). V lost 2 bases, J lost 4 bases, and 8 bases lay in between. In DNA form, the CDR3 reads TGTGCCAGCAGCTTAAGCGGGCTAGAGACCCAGTACTTC. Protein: CASSLSGLETQYF.

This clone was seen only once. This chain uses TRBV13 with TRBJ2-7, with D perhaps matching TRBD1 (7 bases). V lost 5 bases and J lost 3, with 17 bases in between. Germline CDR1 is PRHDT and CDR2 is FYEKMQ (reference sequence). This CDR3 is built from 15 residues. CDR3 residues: CASSPQGGFVYEQYF. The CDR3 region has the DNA TGTGCCAGCAGCCCCCAGGGGGGCTTTGTCTACGAGCAGTACTTC.

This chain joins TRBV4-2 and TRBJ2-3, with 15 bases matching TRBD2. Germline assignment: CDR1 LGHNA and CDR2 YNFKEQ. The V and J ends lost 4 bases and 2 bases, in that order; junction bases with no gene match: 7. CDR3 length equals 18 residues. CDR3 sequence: CASSPGLAGGTSTDTQYF. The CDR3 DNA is TGTGCCAGCAGCCCGGGACTAGCGGGGGGAACCTCCACAGATACGCAGTATTTT.

CDR3 region: CASSQSWTENTEAFF. As DNA, the CDR3 is TGCGCCAGCAGCCAATCATGGACAGAGAACACTGAAGCTTTCTTT. The chain joins TRBV4-3 to TRBJ1-1; possible D gene TRBD1, 6 bases. Per the germline V gene, CDR1 is LGHNA and CDR2 is YSLEER. The CDR3 totals 15 residues. Trimming took off 2 bases at V and 1 base at J, with 11 bases between the two ends.

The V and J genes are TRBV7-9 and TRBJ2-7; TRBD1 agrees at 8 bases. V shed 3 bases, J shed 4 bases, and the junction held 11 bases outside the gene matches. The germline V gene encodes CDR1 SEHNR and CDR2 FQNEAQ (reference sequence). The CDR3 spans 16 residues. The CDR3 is CASSLLGSTGAYEQYF. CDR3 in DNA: TGTGCCAGCAGCTTGTTGGGATCGACAGGGGCGTACGAGCAGTACTTC.

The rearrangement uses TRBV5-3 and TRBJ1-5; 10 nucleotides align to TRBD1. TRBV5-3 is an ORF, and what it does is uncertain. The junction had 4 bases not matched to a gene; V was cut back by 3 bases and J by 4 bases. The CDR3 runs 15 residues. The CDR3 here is CARSSGTGDNQPQHF. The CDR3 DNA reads TGTGCCAGAAGCTCCGGGACAGGGGATAATCAGCCCCAGCATTTT.

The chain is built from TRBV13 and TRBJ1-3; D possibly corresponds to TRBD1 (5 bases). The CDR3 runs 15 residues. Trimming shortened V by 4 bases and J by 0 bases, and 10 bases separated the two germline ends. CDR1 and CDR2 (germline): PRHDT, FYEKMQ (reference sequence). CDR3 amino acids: CASSWPTGSGNTIYF. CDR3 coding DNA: TGTGCCAGCAGCTGGCCCACAGGCTCTGGAAACACCATATATTTT.

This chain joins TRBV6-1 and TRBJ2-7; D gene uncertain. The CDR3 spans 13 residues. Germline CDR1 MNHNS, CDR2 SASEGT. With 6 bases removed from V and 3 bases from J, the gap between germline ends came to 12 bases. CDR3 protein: CASRSRSSYEQYF. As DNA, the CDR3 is TGTGCCAGCAGGTCTAGAAGCAGCTACGAGCAGTACTTC.

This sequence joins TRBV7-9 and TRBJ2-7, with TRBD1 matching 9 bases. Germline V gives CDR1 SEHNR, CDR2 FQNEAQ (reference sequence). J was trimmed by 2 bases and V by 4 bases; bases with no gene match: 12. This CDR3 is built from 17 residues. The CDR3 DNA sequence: TGTGCCAGCAGCTCTGCCGGGGCGAGACAGGGGGCCTACGAGCAGTACTTC. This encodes CASSSAGARQGAYEQYF.

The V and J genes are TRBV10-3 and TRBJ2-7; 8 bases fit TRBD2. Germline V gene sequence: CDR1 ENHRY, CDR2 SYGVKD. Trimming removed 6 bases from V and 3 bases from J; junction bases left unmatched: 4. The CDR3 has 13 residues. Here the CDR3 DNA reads TGTGCCATCAGGGCTAGCGGGTTCTACGAGCAGTACTTC. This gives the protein CAIRASGFYEQYF.

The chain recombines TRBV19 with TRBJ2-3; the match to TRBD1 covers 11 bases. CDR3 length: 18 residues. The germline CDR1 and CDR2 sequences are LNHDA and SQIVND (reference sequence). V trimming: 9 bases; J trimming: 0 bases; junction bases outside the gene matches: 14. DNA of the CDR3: TGTGCCAGCCAGACCGGGACAGGGGGACTCCTTAGCACAGATACGCAGTATTTT. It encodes CASQTGTGGLLSTDTQYF.

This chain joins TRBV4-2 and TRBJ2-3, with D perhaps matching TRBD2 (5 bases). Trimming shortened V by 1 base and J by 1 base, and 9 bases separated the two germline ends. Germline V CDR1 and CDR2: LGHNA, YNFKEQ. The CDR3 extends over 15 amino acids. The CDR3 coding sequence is TGTGCCAGCAGCCAAGTCAGCGGACGCACAGATACGCAGTATTTT. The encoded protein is CASSQVSGRTDTQYF.

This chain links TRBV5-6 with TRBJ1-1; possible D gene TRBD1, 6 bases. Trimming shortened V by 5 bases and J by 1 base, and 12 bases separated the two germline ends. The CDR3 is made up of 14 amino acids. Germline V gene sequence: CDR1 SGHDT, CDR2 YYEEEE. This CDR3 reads CASSWGHSNTEAFF. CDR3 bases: TGTGCCAGCAGTTGGGGACATTCGAACACTGAAGCTTTCTTT.